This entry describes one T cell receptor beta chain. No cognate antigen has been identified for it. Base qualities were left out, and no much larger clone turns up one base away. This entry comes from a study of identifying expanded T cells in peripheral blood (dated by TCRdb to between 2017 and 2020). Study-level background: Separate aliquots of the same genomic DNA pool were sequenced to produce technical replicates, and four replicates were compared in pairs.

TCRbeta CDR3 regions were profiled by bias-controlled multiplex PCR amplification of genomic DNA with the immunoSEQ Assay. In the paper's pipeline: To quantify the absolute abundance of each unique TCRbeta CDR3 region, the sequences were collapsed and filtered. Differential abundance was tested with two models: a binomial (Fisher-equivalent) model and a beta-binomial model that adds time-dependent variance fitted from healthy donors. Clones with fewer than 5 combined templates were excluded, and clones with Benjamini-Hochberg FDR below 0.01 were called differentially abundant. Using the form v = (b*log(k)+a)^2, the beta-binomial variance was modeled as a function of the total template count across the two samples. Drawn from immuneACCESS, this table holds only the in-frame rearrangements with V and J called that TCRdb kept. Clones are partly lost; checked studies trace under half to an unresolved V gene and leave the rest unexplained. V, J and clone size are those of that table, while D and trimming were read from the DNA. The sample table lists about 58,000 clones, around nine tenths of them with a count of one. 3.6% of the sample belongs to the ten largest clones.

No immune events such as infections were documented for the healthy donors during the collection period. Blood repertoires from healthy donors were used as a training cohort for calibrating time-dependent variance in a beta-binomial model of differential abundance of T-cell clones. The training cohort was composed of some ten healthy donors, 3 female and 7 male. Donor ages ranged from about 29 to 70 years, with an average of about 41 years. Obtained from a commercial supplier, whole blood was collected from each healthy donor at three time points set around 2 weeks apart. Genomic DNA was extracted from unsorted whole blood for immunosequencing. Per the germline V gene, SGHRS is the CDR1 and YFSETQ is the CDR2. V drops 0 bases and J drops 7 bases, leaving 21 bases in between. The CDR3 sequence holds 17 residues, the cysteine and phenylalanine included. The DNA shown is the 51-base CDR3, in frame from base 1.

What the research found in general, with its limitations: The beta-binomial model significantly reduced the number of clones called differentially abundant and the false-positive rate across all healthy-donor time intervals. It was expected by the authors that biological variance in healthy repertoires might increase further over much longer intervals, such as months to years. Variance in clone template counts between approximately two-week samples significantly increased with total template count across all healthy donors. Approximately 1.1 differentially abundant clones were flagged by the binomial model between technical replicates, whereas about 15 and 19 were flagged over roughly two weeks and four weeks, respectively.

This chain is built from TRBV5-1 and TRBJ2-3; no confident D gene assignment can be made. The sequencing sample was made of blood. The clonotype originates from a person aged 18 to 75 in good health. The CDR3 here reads CASSLEGGGGFTHTQYF. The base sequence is TGCGCCAGCAGCTTGGAAGGCGGCGGTGGGTTTACACATACGCAGTATTTT.